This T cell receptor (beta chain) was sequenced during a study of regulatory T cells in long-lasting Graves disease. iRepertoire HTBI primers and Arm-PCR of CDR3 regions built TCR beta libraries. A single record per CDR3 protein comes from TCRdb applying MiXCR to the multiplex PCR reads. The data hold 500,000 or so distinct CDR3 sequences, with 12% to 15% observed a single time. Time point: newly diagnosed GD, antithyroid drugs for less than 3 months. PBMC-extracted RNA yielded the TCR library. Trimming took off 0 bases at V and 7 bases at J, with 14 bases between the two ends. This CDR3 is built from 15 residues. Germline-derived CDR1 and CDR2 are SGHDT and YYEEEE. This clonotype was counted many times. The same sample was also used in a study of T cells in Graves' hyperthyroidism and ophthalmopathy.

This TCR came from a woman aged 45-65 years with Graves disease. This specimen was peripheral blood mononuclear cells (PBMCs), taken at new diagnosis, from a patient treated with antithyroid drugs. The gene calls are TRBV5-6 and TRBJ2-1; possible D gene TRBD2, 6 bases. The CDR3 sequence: CASSLGGLLTNEQFF. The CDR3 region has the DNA TGTGCCAGCAGCTTGGGAGGACTACTGACTAATGAGCAGTTCTTC.